The present T cell receptor beta chain was sequenced within a study of blood T cell repertoires in COVID-19. Study-level information: Specimens from acute and convalescent COVID-19 originated in the United States, Italy and Spain. The cDNA or gDNA used as material had been derived from T cells, B-cell-depleted T cells, or PBMCs.

Original processing methods: Estimated nucleated cell counts came from reference gene primer amplification. The table came from immunoSEQ multiplex PCR; TCRdb's copy has only in-frame clones and leaves some out. V and J calls and clone size follow that table, whereas D and trimming were derived from the DNA. The data contain around 200,000 clones, about 88% of them singletons. The clonotype was recovered from a man younger than 45 with active or convalescent COVID-19. Specimen: peripheral blood.

The chain's CDR3 is CAWMDQGAVNTEAFF. CDR3 bases: TGTGCCTGGATGGATCAGGGGGCCGTCAACACTGAAGCTTTCTTT. V usage is TRBV30 and J usage is TRBJ1-1, with 8 bases aligning to TRBD1. Germline lookup yields CDR1 GTSNPN and CDR2 SVGIG (reference sequence). The CDR3 sequence is 15 residues long. The ends lost 4 bases at V and 2 bases at J; junction bases unmatched: 9. The entire variable domain, with the rest obtained from reference TRBV30 and TRBJ1-1, is as follows: SQTIHQWPATLVQPVGSPLSLECTVEGTSNPNLYWYRQAAGRGLQLLFYSVGIGQISSEVPQNLSASRPQDRQFILSSKKLLLSDSGFYLCAWMDQGAVNTEAFFGQGTRLTVV.